The TCR beta chain under discussion was sequenced for a study of human T cells and chemical hapten exposure. Whole-study results and caveats: PT1 expanded TCR numbers tracked positively with patch test score.

Turning to this clonotype: The antigen is unknown. One end of the junction varies from germline; a read error may be responsible.

Time point denoted: patch test 1, 2 weeks after DPC sensitization. Documented treatment: therapeutic diphenylcyclopropenone sensitization with weekly scalp DPC. Total RNA was isolated from whole blood that had not been fractionated. Individual cDNA molecules (in the library) carried attached unique molecular identifiers. TCRdb recomputed calls from the RACE reads with MiXCR, one row per CDR3 protein. The sample shows around 110,000 distinct CDR3 sequences, about 12% of them seen only once. The CDR3 has 14 residues. Per the germline V gene, CDR1 is SGHRS and CDR2 is YFSETQ. The receptor comes from a woman in her 50s with alopecia areata. Some clones in this sample may be carry-over from other donors' samples. The chain employs TRBV5-1 and TRBJ1-6; D possibly corresponds to TRBD1 (6 bases). The specimen comprised whole blood, sampled in connection with sensitization to the hapten diphenylcyclopropenone (DPC). CDR3 coding DNA: TGCGCCAGCAGCTTGGGACAGGTGAATTCACCCCACCACTTT. Translation: CASSLGQVNSPHHF. Full variable domain (rest looked up from reference TRBV5-1 and TRBJ1-6): KAGVTQTPRYLIKTRGQQVTLSCSPISGHRSVSWYQQTPGQGLQFLFEYFSETQRNKGNFPGRFSGRQFSNSRSEMNVSTLELGDSALYLCASSLGQVNSPHHFGNGTRLTVT.